This TCR beta chain was sequenced during a study of T cells in Graves' hyperthyroidism and ophthalmopathy. Authors of the study amplified TCR beta CDR3 regions from RNA transcripts. The TCR CDR3 was amplified in a first-round RT-PCR using the HTBI primer set. TCRdb reprocessed the multiplex PCR reads with MiXCR, giving one entry per CDR3 protein. The profile covers about 210,000 distinct CDR3 sequences, with about 15% appearing a single time and roughly 50% taken by the ten largest. Patients aged 18 to 65 had newly diagnosed hyperthyroidism lasting under 2 months. The CDR3 loop spans 12 amino acids. Germline CDR1 and CDR2: MNHEY and SVGEGT. Trimming took 2 bases from V and 10 from J, leaving 9 bases between them.

The chain combines TRBV6-2 or TRBV6-3 with TRBJ1-5, with D uncertain. This receptor was taken from a man aged 45-60 years with Graves' hyperthyroidism. Material for sequencing was blood. CDR3 sequence (DNA): TGTGCCAGCAGTTACGGCATGGCTCCCCAGCATTTT. Residues: CASSYGMAPQHF.